These T cell receptor beta chains were read from a single sample in a study of cytomegalovirus exposure and HLA in healthy donors. Repertoires were generated with immunoSEQ multiplex PCR, while TCRdb's copy carries only in-frame clones and drops some. The sample lists over 100,000 clones, 55% to 75% occurring once. Input material: PBMCs. The receptors shown here come from a man in his thirties or forties in good health and CMV-seropositive. Each CDR3 is given with its conserved first and last residue. The D gene is left open where the match is weak. Clone size, where shown, is once, few, many, or a class for clones that have expanded.

d_call: .; cdr3_length: 14; j_call: TRBJ1-6; clone_size: .; v_call: TRBV4-2; cdr3_aa: CASRHPGNNSPLHF; cdr3_nt: TGTGCCAGCCGACATCCCGGTAATAATTCACCCCTCCACTTT
d_call: .; cdr3_length: 15; j_call: TRBJ1-1; clone_size: .; v_call: TRBV30; cdr3_aa: CAWSVRGGLNTEAFF; cdr3_nt: TGTGCCTGGAGTGTCAGGGGCGGTTTGAACACTGAAGCTTTCTTT
d_call: .; cdr3_length: 14; j_call: TRBJ1-2; clone_size: .; v_call: TRBV27; cdr3_aa: CASSLGDRLGGYTF; cdr3_nt: TGTGCCAGCAGTTTAGGCGACAGGCTAGGCGGCTACACCTTC
d_call: TRBD2; cdr3_length: 14; j_call: TRBJ2-1; clone_size: .; v_call: TRBV2; cdr3_aa: CASNRLAGGYEQFF; cdr3_nt: TGTGCCAGCAATCGACTAGCGGGAGGGTATGAGCAGTTCTTC
d_call: TRBD1; cdr3_length: 15; j_call: TRBJ1-1; clone_size: .; v_call: TRBV9; cdr3_aa: CASSVEGQGSTEAFF; cdr3_nt: TGTGCCAGCAGCGTAGAGGGACAGGGGAGCACTGAAGCTTTCTTT
d_call: TRBD1; cdr3_length: 17; j_call: TRBJ2-2; clone_size: few; v_call: TRBV6-1; cdr3_aa: CASSVSPGTGHPGELFF; cdr3_nt: TGTGCCAGCAGTGTCTCACCCGGGACAGGGCATCCCGGGGAGCTGTTTTTT
d_call: TRBD1; cdr3_length: 15; j_call: TRBJ2-1; clone_size: .; v_call: TRBV11-2; cdr3_aa: CASSQGTGDYNEQFF; cdr3_nt: TGTGCCAGCAGCCAGGGGACAGGAGACTACAATGAGCAGTTCTTC
d_call: .; cdr3_length: 15; j_call: TRBJ2-3; clone_size: .; v_call: TRBV18; cdr3_aa: CASSPGARASDTQYF; cdr3_nt: TGTGCCAGCTCACCTGGCGCCAGGGCGTCTGATACGCAGTATTTT
d_call: TRBD1; cdr3_length: 15; j_call: TRBJ1-4; clone_size: once; v_call: TRBV6-6; cdr3_aa: CASSSQQGAIEKLFF; cdr3_nt: TGTGCCAGCAGTAGCCAACAGGGGGCTATTGAAAAACTGTTTTTT
d_call: .; cdr3_length: 15; j_call: TRBJ1-2; clone_size: .; v_call: TRBV7-3; cdr3_aa: CASRPGTGPGDGYTF; cdr3_nt: TGTGCCAGCAGGCCCGGCACAGGGCCAGGGGATGGCTACACCTTC
d_call: TRBD1; cdr3_length: 13; j_call: TRBJ1-2; clone_size: .; v_call: TRBV14; cdr3_aa: CASSPRQGFGYTF; cdr3_nt: TGTGCCAGCAGCCCAAGACAGGGGTTTGGCTACACCTTC
d_call: TRBD1; cdr3_length: 14; j_call: TRBJ1-5; clone_size: once; v_call: TRBV2; cdr3_aa: CASRFDRGLQPQHF; cdr3_nt: TGTGCCAGCAGGTTTGACAGGGGGCTTCAGCCCCAGCATTTT
d_call: TRBD2; cdr3_length: 14; j_call: TRBJ2-1; clone_size: .; v_call: TRBV4-3; cdr3_aa: CASSWNSGSNEQFF; cdr3_nt: TGCGCCAGCAGCTGGAACAGCGGGAGTAATGAGCAGTTCTTC
d_call: .; cdr3_length: 17; j_call: TRBJ1-5; clone_size: .; v_call: TRBV12-1; cdr3_aa: CASSKWDSPASNQPQHF; cdr3_nt: TGTGCCAGCAGCAAATGGGACAGTCCCGCTAGTAATCAGCCCCAGCATTTT
d_call: .; cdr3_length: 16; j_call: TRBJ2-1; clone_size: .; v_call: TRBV11-2; cdr3_aa: CASSLGADPYYNEQFF; cdr3_nt: TGTGCCAGCAGCTTAGGGGCAGACCCCTACTACAATGAGCAGTTCTTC
d_call: .; cdr3_length: 12; j_call: TRBJ2-7; clone_size: .; v_call: TRBV10-3; cdr3_aa: CAIGGTSYEQYF; cdr3_nt: TGTGCCATCGGAGGGACCTCCTACGAGCAGTACTTC
d_call: TRBD1; cdr3_length: 15; j_call: TRBJ2-7; clone_size: .; v_call: TRBV7-2; cdr3_aa: CASSVISGQGGEQYF; cdr3_nt: TGTGCCAGCAGCGTAATCAGCGGACAGGGGGGGGAGCAGTACTTC
d_call: .; cdr3_length: 18; j_call: TRBJ2-6; clone_size: few; v_call: TRBV5-6; cdr3_aa: CASSLTPGGATGANVLTF; cdr3_nt: TGTGCCAGCAGCTTGACGCCAGGAGGGGCGACTGGGGCCAACGTCCTGACTTTC
d_call: TRBD2; cdr3_length: 18; j_call: TRBJ2-3; clone_size: .; v_call: TRBV9; cdr3_aa: CASSPLLAGARSTDTQYF; cdr3_nt: TGTGCCAGCAGCCCTCTACTAGCGGGGGCCCGAAGCACAGATACGCAGTATTTT
d_call: TRBD1; cdr3_length: 15; j_call: TRBJ1-6; clone_size: .; v_call: TRBV10-3; cdr3_aa: CAISESATGSSPLHF; cdr3_nt: TGTGCCATCAGTGAGTCGGCGACAGGGAGTTCACCCCTCCACTTT
d_call: .; cdr3_length: 16; j_call: TRBJ1-5; clone_size: .; v_call: TRBV19; cdr3_aa: CASSIGQVGGYQPQHF; cdr3_nt: TGTGCCAGTAGTATAGGGCAGGTGGGGGGTTATCAGCCCCAGCATTTT
d_call: TRBD1; cdr3_length: 15; j_call: TRBJ2-1; clone_size: .; v_call: TRBV6-5; cdr3_aa: CASSPTGGPYNEQFF; cdr3_nt: TGTGCCAGCAGCCCAACAGGGGGCCCTTACAATGAGCAGTTCTTC
d_call: TRBD2; cdr3_length: 12; j_call: TRBJ2-2; clone_size: .; v_call: TRBV13; cdr3_aa: CASRIAGGELFF; cdr3_nt: TGTGCCAGCAGGATAGCGGGCGGGGAGCTGTTTTTT
d_call: TRBD2; cdr3_length: 16; j_call: TRBJ2-3; clone_size: .; v_call: TRBV2; cdr3_aa: CASSVGLAGGTDTQYF; cdr3_nt: TGTGCCAGCAGTGTGGGACTAGCGGGAGGAACAGATACGCAGTATTTT
d_call: .; cdr3_length: 17; j_call: TRBJ1-3; clone_size: .; v_call: TRBV7-2; cdr3_aa: CASSLDRLGASGNTIYF; cdr3_nt: TGTGCCAGCAGCTTAGACAGGTTGGGGGCTAGTGGAAACACCATATATTTT
d_call: .; cdr3_length: 14; j_call: TRBJ2-1; clone_size: .; v_call: TRBV14; cdr3_aa: CASSRASQYNEQFF; cdr3_nt: TGTGCCAGCAGCCGCGCTAGCCAGTACAATGAGCAGTTCTTC
d_call: .; cdr3_length: 18; j_call: TRBJ1-1; clone_size: .; v_call: TRBV7-2; cdr3_aa: CASSLAYWSSGPNTEAFF; cdr3_nt: TGTGCCAGCAGCTTAGCGTATTGGTCCTCAGGGCCTAACACTGAAGCTTTCTTT
d_call: TRBD1; cdr3_length: 17; j_call: TRBJ2-3; clone_size: .; v_call: TRBV5-1; cdr3_aa: CASSLARTGGITDTQYF; cdr3_nt: TGCGCCAGCAGCTTGGCGCGGACAGGGGGTATCACAGATACGCAGTATTTT
d_call: .; cdr3_length: 14; j_call: TRBJ2-3; clone_size: few; v_call: TRBV4-3; cdr3_aa: CASSQGQWADTQYF; cdr3_nt: TGCGCCAGCAGCCAAGGGCAGTGGGCTGATACGCAGTATTTT
d_call: .; cdr3_length: 14; j_call: TRBJ2-2; clone_size: .; v_call: TRBV7-7; cdr3_aa: CASSITRSTGELFF; cdr3_nt: TGTGCTAGCAGCATAACAAGGAGCACCGGGGAGCTGTTTTTT
d_call: .; cdr3_length: 16; j_call: TRBJ1-4; clone_size: few; v_call: TRBV9; cdr3_aa: CASSAQNVLRREKLFF; cdr3_nt: TGTGCCAGCAGCGCCCAGAACGTATTGCGGCGGGAAAAACTGTTTTTT
d_call: .; cdr3_length: 14; j_call: TRBJ2-5; clone_size: .; v_call: TRBV4-2; cdr3_aa: CASSHGDSQETQYF; cdr3_nt: TGTGCCAGCAGCCATGGGGACTCCCAAGAGACCCAGTACTTC
d_call: TRBD1; cdr3_length: 14; j_call: TRBJ1-6; clone_size: few; v_call: TRBV9; cdr3_aa: CASSVADRVSPLHF; cdr3_nt: TGTGCCAGCAGCGTAGCGGACAGGGTCTCACCCCTCCACTTT
d_call: .; cdr3_length: 14; j_call: TRBJ2-2; clone_size: .; v_call: TRBV6-1; cdr3_aa: CASSSGVSAGELFF; cdr3_nt: TGTGCCAGCAGTTCGGGAGTCTCAGCCGGGGAGCTGTTTTTT
d_call: TRBD1; cdr3_length: 16; j_call: TRBJ1-5; clone_size: .; v_call: TRBV27; cdr3_aa: CASSSRQGDSNQPQHF; cdr3_nt: TGTGCCAGCAGTTCCCGACAGGGGGACAGCAATCAGCCCCAGCATTTT
d_call: .; cdr3_length: 14; j_call: TRBJ1-3; clone_size: few; v_call: TRBV4-2; cdr3_aa: CASSQRGTGNTIYF; cdr3_nt: TGTGCCAGCAGCCAAAGGGGGACTGGAAACACCATATATTTT
d_call: TRBD1; cdr3_length: 14; j_call: TRBJ1-2; clone_size: .; v_call: TRBV9; cdr3_aa: CASSAGTGDYGYTF; cdr3_nt: TGTGCCAGCAGCGCCGGGACAGGAGACTATGGCTACACCTTC
d_call: .; cdr3_length: 16; j_call: TRBJ2-2; clone_size: .; v_call: TRBV7-2; cdr3_aa: CASSYLGAGNTGELFF; cdr3_nt: TGTGCCAGCAGCTACCTGGGGGCAGGGAACACCGGGGAGCTGTTTTTT
d_call: TRBD1; cdr3_length: 17; j_call: TRBJ2-7; clone_size: .; v_call: TRBV5-1; cdr3_aa: CASSSTSGTGKSYEQYF; cdr3_nt: TGCGCCAGCAGCTCCACCTCCGGGACAGGGAAATCCTACGAGCAGTACTTC
d_call: TRBD1; cdr3_length: 14; j_call: TRBJ2-2; clone_size: few; v_call: TRBV7-3; cdr3_aa: CASKQGVNTGELFF; cdr3_nt: TGTGCCAGCAAACAGGGGGTAAACACCGGGGAGCTGTTTTTT